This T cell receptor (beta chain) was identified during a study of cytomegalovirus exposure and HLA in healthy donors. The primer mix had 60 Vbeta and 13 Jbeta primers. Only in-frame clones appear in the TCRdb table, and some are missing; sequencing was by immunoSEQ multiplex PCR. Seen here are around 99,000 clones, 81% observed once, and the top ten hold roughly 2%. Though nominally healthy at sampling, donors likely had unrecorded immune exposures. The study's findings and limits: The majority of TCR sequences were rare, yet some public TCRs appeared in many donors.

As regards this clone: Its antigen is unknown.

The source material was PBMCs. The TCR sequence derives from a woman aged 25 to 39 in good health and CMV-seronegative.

The CDR3 sequence is CSVARGPEAFF. CDR3 nucleotides: TGCAGCGTTGCAAGAGGTCCTGAAGCTTTCTTT. The chain uses TRBV29-1 and TRBJ1-1; no reliable D call. Trimming cost V 4 bases and J 6 bases, with 9 bases left between them. Germline V gives CDR1 SQVTM, CDR2 ANQGSEA. The CDR3 sequence is 11 residues long.